A single sample is the source of the 21 T cell receptor beta chains below, sequenced in a study of blood T cell repertoires in COVID-19. The data were produced by immunoSEQ multiplex PCR, yet TCRdb's version contains in-frame clones alone and is incomplete. Here the sample spans some 330,000 clones, around 90% being singletons. The specimen was PBMCs or T cells enriched from blood (not recorded which). The receptors were gathered from a young man who had recovered from COVID-19.

V usage is TRBV9 and J usage is TRBJ2-7; possibly TRBD1 for D (5 bases). The CDR3 consists of 14 residues. The ends were cut back, 1 base at V and 0 bases at J, with 8 bases in the middle. In germline, CDR1 is SGDLS, CDR2 YYNGEE. CDR3 loop: CASSVYQGSYEQYF. The CDR3 DNA reads as TGTGCCAGCAGCGTATACCAGGGCTCCTACGAGCAGTACTTC.

The rearrangement links TRBV12-3 or TRBV12-4 to TRBJ1-3, with D possibly TRBD1 on 6 matching bases. V lost 5 bases and J lost 4, with 9 bases in between. CDR3 length: 13 amino acids. CDR3 amino acids: CASSIDRGNTIYF. As DNA, the CDR3 is TGTGCCAGCAGTATCGACAGGGGAAACACCATATATTTT.

This clone was seen once. The chain has TRBV5-1 and TRBJ1-2, with 10 bases matching TRBD1. Germline V gives CDR1 SGHRS, CDR2 YFSETQ. J was trimmed by 6 bases and V by 4 bases; bases with no gene match: 15. The CDR3 runs to 17 residues. CDR3 amino acids: CASSPTGGGPGFHGYTF. The CDR3, as DNA: TGCGCCAGCAGCCCGACAGGGGGCGGCCCGGGTTTTCATGGCTACACCTTC.

The rearrangement joins TRBV6-4 to TRBJ1-2; 7 bases agree with TRBD1. The germline CDR1 and CDR2 sequences are MRHNA and SNTAGT. Germline trimming cut 0 bases from V and 0 bases from J; bases unmatched to any gene: 1. This CDR3 spans 15 amino acids. This chain's CDR3 is CASSDSGTANYGYTF. The CDR3 DNA is TGTGCCAGCAGTGACTCCGGGACAGCTAACTATGGCTACACCTTC.

This clone was seen a few times. V gene TRBV28 combines with J gene TRBJ1-5; TRBD1 agrees at 7 bases. CDR1 is MDHEN, CDR2 SYDVKM, per germline. The CDR3 sequence is 13 residues long. Trimming took 2 bases from V and 9 from J; bases not matched to a gene: 4. CDR3 in amino acids: CASSLDRAAPQHF. The CDR3 bases are TGTGCCAGCAGTTTAGACAGGGCTGCGCCCCAGCATTTT.

This chain uses TRBV2 with TRBJ2-5, with D unclear. The CDR3 runs 11 residues. Germline CDR1 reads SNHLY; CDR2 reads FYNNEI. V lost 6 bases and J lost 5, with 7 bases in between. In nucleotides, the CDR3 is TGTGCCAGCAGCCCCGGGGAGACCCAGTACTTC. Protein product: CASSPGETQYF. The whole variable domain, remainder taken from reference TRBV2 and TRBJ2-5, is EPEVTQTPSHQVTQMGQEVILRCVPISNHLYFYWYRQILGQKVEFLVSFYNNEISEKSEIFDDQFSVERPDGSNFTLKIRSTKLEDSAMYFCASSPGETQYFGPGTRLLVL.

The rearrangement uses TRBV25-1 and TRBJ2-3; 9 bases match TRBD1. With 8 bases clipped from V and 5 bases from J, the junction kept 11 bases outside the gene matches. Germline-derived CDR1 and CDR2 are MGHDK and SYGVNS. The CDR3 loop spans 15 amino acids. The CDR3: CASQPRDRDRDTQYF. The CDR3 region has the DNA TGTGCCAGCCAGCCCCGGGACAGGGATAGAGATACGCAGTATTTT.

The chain joins TRBV10-3 to TRBJ1-5; D gene unclear. Looked up from germline, CDR1 is ENHRY and CDR2 is SYGVKD. V was trimmed by 8 bases and J by 2 bases, leaving 16 bases between them. There are 15 residues in the CDR3. The CDR3 loop reads CAIAGGSGGNQPQHF. CDR3 in DNA: TGTGCCATCGCTGGAGGTTCCGGGGGCAATCAGCCCCAGCATTTT.

J is TRBJ2-2 and V is TRBV15; 8 bases are shared with TRBD1. This CDR3 has 14 residues. CDR1 is LNHNV, CDR2 YYDKDF, per germline (reference sequence). The V and J ends lost 10 bases and 0 bases, in that order; junction bases with no gene match: 4. CDR3 DNA sequence: TGTGCCATCCAACAGGGGGCGAACACCGGGGAGCTGTTTTTT. Its protein is CAIQQGANTGELFF.

The rearrangement joins TRBV11-3 to TRBJ2-5; 12 nucleotides agree with TRBD2. The V gene end was trimmed by 2 bases and the J gene end by 5 bases; junction bases not matched to a gene: 0. This CDR3 is 14 amino acids long. Germline V gives CDR1 SGHNT, CDR2 YENEEA. CDR3 protein: CASSLTSGGETQYF. The CDR3 DNA reads TGTGCCAGCAGCTTAACTAGCGGGGGGGAGACCCAGTACTTC. Based on the CDR3 plus reference TRBV11-3 and TRBJ2-5, the full variable domain is EAGVVQSPRYKIIEKKQPVAFWCNPISGHNTLYWYLQNLGQGPELLIRYENEEAVDDSQLPKDRFSAERLKGVDSTLKIQPAELGDSAVYLCASSLTSGGETQYFGPGTRLLVL.

The chain recombines TRBV7-9 with TRBJ1-4; TRBD1 agrees at 8 bases. This CDR3 is built from 17 residues. The V gene end was trimmed by 5 bases and the J gene end by 8 bases; junction bases not matched to a gene: 16. The germline gives CDR1 SEHNR, CDR2 FQNEAQ (reference sequence). CDR3 sequence: CASSLRPTAGGQEKLFF. CDR3 bases: TGTGCCAGCAGCCTAAGGCCCACGGCAGGGGGCCAGGAAAAACTGTTTTTT. The variable domain in full, with the rest retrieved from reference TRBV7-9 and TRBJ1-4, is DTGVSQNPRHKITKRGQNVTFRCDPISEHNRLYWYRQTLGQGPEFLTYFQNEAQLEKSRLLSDRFSAERPKGSFSTLEIQRTEQGDSAMYLCASSLRPTAGGQEKLFFGSGTQLSVL.

This chain joins TRBV15 and TRBJ1-5; TRBD1 matches 7 bases. The CDR3 contains 15 residues. Germline values: CDR1 LNHNV, CDR2 YYDKDF (reference sequence). V trimming: 3 bases; J trimming: 6 bases; junction bases outside the gene matches: 8. The chain's CDR3 is CATSSDRALGQPQHF. For the CDR3, the DNA is TGTGCCACCAGCAGCGACAGGGCTCTCGGTCAGCCCCAGCATTTT.

This chain links TRBV3-1 (or the pseudogene TRBV3-2) with TRBJ2-1; D is perhaps TRBD1 (5 bases). V lost 1 base and J 8 bases, leaving 12 bases between the germline ends. This CDR3 spans 14 amino acids. Germline V gene lookup returns CDR1 LGHDT and CDR2 YNNKEL (reference sequence). CDR3 sequence (DNA): TGTGCCAGCAGCCAAGTCCGGAAAGGGGATGAGCAGTTCTTC. Translated: CASSQVRKGDEQFF.

This chain uses TRBV5-6 with TRBJ2-1, with D uncertain. The CDR3 is made up of 15 amino acids. CDR1 SGHDT and CDR2 YYEEEE come from the germline V gene. Deletions cut 2 bases from V and 3 bases from J, with 12 bases between. CDR3 sequence (DNA): TGTGCCAGCAGCTTTTACGGGTCCTTCTACAATGAGCAGTTCTTC. The encoded protein is CASSFYGSFYNEQFF. Based on the CDR3 plus reference TRBV5-6 and TRBJ2-1, the full variable domain is DAGVTQSPTHLIKTRGQQVTLRCSPKSGHDTVSWYQQALGQGPQFIFQYYEEEERQRGNFPDRFSGHQFPNYSSELNVNALLLGDSALYLCASSFYGSFYNEQFFGPGTRLTVL.

This clone came up a few times. The V gene is TRBV28, the J gene TRBJ2-6; D not certain. The CDR3 totals 17 residues. The V gene's germline CDR1 is MDHEN and CDR2 SYDVKM. V lost 3 bases, J lost 0 bases, and 12 bases lay in between. Here the CDR3 reads CASSFTLGNSGANVLTF. The CDR3 DNA is TGTGCCAGCAGTTTCACCCTAGGCAACTCTGGGGCCAACGTCCTGACTTTC.

V and J are TRBV6-5 and TRBJ2-7, with 9 positions matching TRBD1. This CDR3 region has 16 residues. Germline V gene lookup returns CDR1 MNHEY and CDR2 SVGAGI. The ends lost 2 bases at V and 5 bases at J; junction bases unmatched: 10. The chain's CDR3 is CASSYRSGTGTDEQYF. In DNA form, the CDR3 reads TGTGCCAGCAGTTACCGGAGTGGGACAGGGACCGACGAGCAGTACTTC.

This clone was found a few times. The chain has TRBV5-5 and TRBJ1-1, with a possible D match to TRBD1 (6 bases). Germline V gives CDR1 SGHKS, CDR2 YYEKEE (reference sequence). Trimming cost V 0 bases and J 7 bases, with 13 bases left between them. The CDR3 covers 14 residues. CDR3 nucleotides: TGTGCCAGCAGCTTGGGGACAGTGAACGGTGAAGCTTTCTTT. As protein: CASSLGTVNGEAFF.

The rearrangement joins TRBV5-1 to TRBJ2-1, with 9 positions matching TRBD1. The CDR3 covers 15 residues. Germline values: CDR1 SGHRS, CDR2 YFSETQ. After removal of 3 bases from V and 2 bases from J, the junction contained 3 bases not matched to a gene. This CDR3 is CASSWDRATYNEQFF. CDR3 sequence (DNA): TGCGCCAGCAGCTGGGACAGGGCCACCTACAATGAGCAGTTCTTC.

The chain couples TRBV5-4 to TRBJ2-2, with TRBD1 matching 9 bases. The CDR3 is 14 amino acids. In germline, CDR1 is SGHNT, CDR2 YYREEE (reference sequence). Trimming at V came to 0 bases and at J to 6 bases, leaving 0 bases not matched to a gene. CDR3 nucleotides: TGTGCCAGCAGCTTGGGGGACAGGGCCGGGGAGCTGTTTTTT. This codes for CASSLGDRAGELFF.

This chain joins TRBV5-1 and TRBJ2-1; D is possibly TRBD2 (7 bases). CDR3 length: 19 residues. CDR1 and CDR2 (germline): SGHRS, YFSETQ. V was pared by 0 bases and J by 2 bases, with 21 bases between. In DNA form, the CDR3 reads TGCGCCAGCAGCTTGGAGGGGGGGCGGCTGGTTCGCGCCTACAATGAGCAGTTCTTC. Translating it yields CASSLEGGRLVRAYNEQFF.

With regard to this clone: A read error may account for a junction end that differs from germline. This chain links TRBV20-1 with TRBJ2-3; no definite D call. Germline V gene data show CDR1 as DFQATT and CDR2 as SNEGSKA (reference sequence). CDR3 length: 10 amino acids. This CDR3 is CSARDQGVVF. The CDR3 DNA reads as TGCAGTGCTAGAGATCAAGGAGTAGTTTTT.